This T cell receptor (beta chain) is from a study of vaccination effects on CD4 cells after COVID-19. Study-wide results and caveats: Vaccine-induced clones in healthy vaccinees cross-reacted with common cold coronaviruses in only 1 of 255 cases.

The CDR3 length is 15 residues. The junction had 7 bases not matched to a gene; V was cut back by 2 bases and J by 7 bases. Germline V gene data show CDR1 as LGHDT and CDR2 as YNNKEL (reference sequence). Data came from immunoSEQ multiplex PCR; TCRdb stores just in-frame clones and leaves some out. The data contain about 30,000 clones, 65% of them seen just once; the ten biggest clones take up 9% to 10%. In regard to this clone: Antigen specificity is unknown.

When less than 11 days of culture had elapsed, CD4+ T cells were isolated. The vaccine recipients had no prior SARS-CoV-2 infection, with negative nucleocapsid antibodies. V is TRBV3-1 (or the pseudogene TRBV3-2) and J is TRBJ2-5; TRBD2 agrees at 10 bases. The material was CD4+ T cells from PBMCs cultured without peptide, obtained before COVID-19 vaccination. This clonotype was obtained from a human donor who received a COVID-19 vaccine. Here the CDR3 reads CASSQISGGYGTQYF. The CDR3, as DNA: TGTGCCAGCAGCCAAATTAGCGGGGGGTATGGGACCCAGTACTTC.